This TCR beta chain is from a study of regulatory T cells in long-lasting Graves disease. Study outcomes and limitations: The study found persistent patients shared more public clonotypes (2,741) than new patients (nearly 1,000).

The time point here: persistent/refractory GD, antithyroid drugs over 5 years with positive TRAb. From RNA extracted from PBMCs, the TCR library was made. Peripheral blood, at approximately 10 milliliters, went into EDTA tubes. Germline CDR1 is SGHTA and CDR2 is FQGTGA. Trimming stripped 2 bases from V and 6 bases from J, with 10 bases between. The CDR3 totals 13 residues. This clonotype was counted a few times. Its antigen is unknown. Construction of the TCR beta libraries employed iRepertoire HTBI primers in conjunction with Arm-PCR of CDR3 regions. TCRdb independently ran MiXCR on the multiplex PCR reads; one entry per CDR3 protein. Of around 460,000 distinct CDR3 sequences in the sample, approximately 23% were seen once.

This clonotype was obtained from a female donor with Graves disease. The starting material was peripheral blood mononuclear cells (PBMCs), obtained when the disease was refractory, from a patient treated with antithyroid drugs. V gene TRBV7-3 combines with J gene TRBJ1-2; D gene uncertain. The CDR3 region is CASSLWAGNGYTF. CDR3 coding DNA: TGTGCCAGCAGCTTATGGGCCGGGAATGGCTACACCTTC.